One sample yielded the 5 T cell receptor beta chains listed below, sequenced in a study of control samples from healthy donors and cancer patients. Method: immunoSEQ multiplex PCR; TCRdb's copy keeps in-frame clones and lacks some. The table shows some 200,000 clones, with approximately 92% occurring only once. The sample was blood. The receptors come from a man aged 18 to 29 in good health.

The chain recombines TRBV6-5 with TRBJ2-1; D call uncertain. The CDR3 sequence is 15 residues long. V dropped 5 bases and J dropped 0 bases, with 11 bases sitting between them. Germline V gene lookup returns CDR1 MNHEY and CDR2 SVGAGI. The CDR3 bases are TGTGCCAGCAGTCCCGACATCAGCTCCTACAATGAGCAGTTCTTC. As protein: CASSPDISSYNEQFF.

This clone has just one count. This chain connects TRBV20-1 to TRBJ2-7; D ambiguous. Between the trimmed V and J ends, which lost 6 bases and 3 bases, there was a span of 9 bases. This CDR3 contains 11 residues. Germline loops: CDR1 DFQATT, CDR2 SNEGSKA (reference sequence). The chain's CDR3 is CSATLGYEQYF. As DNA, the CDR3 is TGCAGTGCCACGTTGGGCTACGAGCAGTACTTC.

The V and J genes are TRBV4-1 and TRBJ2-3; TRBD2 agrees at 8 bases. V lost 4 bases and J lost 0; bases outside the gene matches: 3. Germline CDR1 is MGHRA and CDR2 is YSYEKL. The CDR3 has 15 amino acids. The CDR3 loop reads CASSLSGTSTDTQYF. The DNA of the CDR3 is TGCGCCAGCAGCCTTAGCGGGACCAGCACAGATACGCAGTATTTT.

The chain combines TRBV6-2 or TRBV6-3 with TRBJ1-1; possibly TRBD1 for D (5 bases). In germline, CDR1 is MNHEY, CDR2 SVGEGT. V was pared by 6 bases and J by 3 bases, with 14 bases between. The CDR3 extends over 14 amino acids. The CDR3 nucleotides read TGTGCCAGCAGCCTAACCCAGGGTGACACTGAAGCTTTCTTT. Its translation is CASSLTQGDTEAFF.

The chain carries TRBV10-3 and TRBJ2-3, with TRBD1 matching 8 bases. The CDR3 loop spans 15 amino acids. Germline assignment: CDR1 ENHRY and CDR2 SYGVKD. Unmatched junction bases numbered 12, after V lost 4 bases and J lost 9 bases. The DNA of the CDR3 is TGTGCCATCAGTGTTGGACAGGGCAAGTCCCCGACGCAGTATTTT. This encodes CAISVGQGKSPTQYF.